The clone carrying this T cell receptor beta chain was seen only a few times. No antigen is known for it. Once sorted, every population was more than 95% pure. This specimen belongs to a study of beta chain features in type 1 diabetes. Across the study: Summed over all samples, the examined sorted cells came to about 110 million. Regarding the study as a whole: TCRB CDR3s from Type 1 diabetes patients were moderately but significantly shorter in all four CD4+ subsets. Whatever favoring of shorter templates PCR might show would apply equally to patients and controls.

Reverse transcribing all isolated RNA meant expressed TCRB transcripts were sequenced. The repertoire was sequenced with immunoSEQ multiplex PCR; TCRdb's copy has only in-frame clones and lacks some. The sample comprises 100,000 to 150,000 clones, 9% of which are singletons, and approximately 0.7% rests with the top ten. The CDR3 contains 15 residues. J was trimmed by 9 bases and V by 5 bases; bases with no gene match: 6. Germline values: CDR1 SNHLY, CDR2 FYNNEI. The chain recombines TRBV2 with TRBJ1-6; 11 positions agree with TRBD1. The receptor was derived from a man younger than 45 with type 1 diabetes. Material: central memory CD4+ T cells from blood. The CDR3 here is CASSFRDRGFSPLHF. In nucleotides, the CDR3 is TGTGCCAGCAGTTTCCGGGACAGGGGGTTTTCACCCCTCCACTTT.